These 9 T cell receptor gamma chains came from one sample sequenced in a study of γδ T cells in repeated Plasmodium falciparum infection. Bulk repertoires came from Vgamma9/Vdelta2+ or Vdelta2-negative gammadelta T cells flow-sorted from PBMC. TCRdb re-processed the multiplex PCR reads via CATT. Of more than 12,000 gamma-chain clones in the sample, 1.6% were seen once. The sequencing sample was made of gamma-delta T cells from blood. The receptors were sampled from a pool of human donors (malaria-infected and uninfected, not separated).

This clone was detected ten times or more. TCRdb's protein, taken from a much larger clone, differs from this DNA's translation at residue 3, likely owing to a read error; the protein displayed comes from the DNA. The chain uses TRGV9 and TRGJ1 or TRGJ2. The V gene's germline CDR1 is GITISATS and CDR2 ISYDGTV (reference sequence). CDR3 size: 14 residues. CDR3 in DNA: TGTGCCTCGTGGGAGGCCCACCCTTATTATAAGAAACTCTTT. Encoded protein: CASWEAHPYYKKLF.

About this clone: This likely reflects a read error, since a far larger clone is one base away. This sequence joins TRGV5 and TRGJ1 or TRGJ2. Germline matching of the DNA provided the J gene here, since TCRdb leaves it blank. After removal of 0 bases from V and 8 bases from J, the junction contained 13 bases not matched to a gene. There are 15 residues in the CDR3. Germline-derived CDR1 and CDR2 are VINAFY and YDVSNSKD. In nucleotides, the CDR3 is TGTGCCACCTGGGACAGGACGAAGCCACCGCATAAGAAACTCTTT. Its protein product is CATWDRTKPPHKKLF.

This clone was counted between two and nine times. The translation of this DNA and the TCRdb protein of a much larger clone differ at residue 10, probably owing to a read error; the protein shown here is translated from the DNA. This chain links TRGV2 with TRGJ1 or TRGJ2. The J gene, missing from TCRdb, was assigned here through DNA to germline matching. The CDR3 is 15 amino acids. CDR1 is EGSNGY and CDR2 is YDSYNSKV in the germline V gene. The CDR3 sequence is CATWDGVLNDYKKLF. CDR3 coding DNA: TGTGCCACCTGGGACGGTGTTCTGAATGATTATAAGAAACTCTTT.

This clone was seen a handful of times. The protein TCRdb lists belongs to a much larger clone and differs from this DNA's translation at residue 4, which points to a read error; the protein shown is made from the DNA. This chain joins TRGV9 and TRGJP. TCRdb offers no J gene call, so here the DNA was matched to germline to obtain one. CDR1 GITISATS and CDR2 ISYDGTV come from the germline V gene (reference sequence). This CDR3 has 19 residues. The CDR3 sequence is CALREVHFSGELGKKIKVF. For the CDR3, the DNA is TGTGCCTTGCGGGAGGTGCATTTTTCGGGAGAGTTGGGCAAAAAAATCAAGGTATTT.

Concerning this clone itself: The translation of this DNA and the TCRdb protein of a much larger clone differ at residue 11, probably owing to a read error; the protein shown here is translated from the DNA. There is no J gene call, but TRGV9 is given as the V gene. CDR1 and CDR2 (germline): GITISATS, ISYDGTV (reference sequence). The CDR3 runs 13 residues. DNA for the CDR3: TGTGCCTTGTGGGAGGTGCAAAGATATAAGAGACTCTTT. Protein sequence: CALWEVQRYKRLF.

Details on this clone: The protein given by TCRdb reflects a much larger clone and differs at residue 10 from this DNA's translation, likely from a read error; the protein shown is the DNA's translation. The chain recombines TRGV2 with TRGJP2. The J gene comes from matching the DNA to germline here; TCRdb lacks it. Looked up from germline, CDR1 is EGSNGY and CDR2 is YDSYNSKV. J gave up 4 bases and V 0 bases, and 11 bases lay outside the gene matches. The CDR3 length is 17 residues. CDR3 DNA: TGTGCCACCTGGGACGGGCCAGATCCCGCTAGTGATTGGATCAAGACGTTT. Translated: CATWDGPDPASDWIKTF.

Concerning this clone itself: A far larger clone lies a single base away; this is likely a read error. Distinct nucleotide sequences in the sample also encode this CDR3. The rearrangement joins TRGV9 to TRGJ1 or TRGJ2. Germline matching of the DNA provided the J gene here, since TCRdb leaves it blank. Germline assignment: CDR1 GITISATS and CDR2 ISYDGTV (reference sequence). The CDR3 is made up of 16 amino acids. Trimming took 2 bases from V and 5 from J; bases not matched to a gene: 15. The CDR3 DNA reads TGTGCCTTGTGGGAGGGCATCCTCCCCGAACATTATAAGAAACTCTTT. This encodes CALWEGILPEHYKKLF.

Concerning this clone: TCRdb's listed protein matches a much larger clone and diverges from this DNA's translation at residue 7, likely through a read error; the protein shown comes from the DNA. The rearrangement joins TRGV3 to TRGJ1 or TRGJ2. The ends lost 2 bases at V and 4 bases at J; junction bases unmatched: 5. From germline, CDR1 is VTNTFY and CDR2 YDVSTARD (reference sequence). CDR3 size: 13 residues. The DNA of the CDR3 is TGTGCCACCTGGGACACCAAATATTATAAGAAACTCTTT. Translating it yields CATWDTKYYKKLF.

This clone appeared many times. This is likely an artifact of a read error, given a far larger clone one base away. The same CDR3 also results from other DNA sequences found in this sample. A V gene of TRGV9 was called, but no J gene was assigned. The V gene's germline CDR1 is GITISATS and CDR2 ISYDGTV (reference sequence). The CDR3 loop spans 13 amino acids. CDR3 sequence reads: CALWEVPWDKKLF. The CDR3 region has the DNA TGTGCCTTGTGGGAGGTCCCCTGGGATAAGAAGCTCTTT.